Listed below are T cell receptor beta chains from one sample, sequenced in a study of T-cell memory formation after mild COVID-19. Each CDR3 protein is one row after TCRdb ran MiXCR on the 5' RACE reads. Found here are 350,000 to 400,000 distinct CDR3 sequences, 21% of them singletons; the top ten hold approximately 13%. The sequenced material came from PBMCs or a T cell subset sorted from them (not recorded which). These receptor sequences come from an adult woman who had mild COVID-19 (a few samples of this study predate the infection). Cell type and time point are not known. The CDR3 runs from the conserved cysteine through the conserved F or W. The D gene is left open where the match is weak. Size tells how often a clone was seen (once, few, many) or the class of an expanded clone, and some rows leave it out.

CDR3aa,CDR3nt,abundance,d_gene,v_gene,j_gene
CASSYRLNRGRSYGYTF,TGTGCCAGCAGTTATAGGTTGAATAGGGGCAGAAGCTATGGCTACACCTTC,-,-,TRBV6-2/TRBV6-3,TRBJ1-2
CASSDGLTRQPQHF,TGTGCCAGCTCCGACGGACTGACAAGGCAGCCCCAGCATTTT,few,-,TRBV12-3/TRBV12-4,TRBJ1-5
CASSFEGRSYNEQFF,TGTGCCAGCAGTTTCGAGGGTAGGTCCTACAATGAGCAGTTCTTC,-,-,TRBV12-3/TRBV12-4,TRBJ2-1
CASSNSTSGPITDTQYF,TGTGCCAGCAGCAACTCTACTAGCGGGCCCATCACAGATACGCAGTATTTT,-,-,TRBV21-1,TRBJ2-3
CASSYPSGRIYEQYF,TGTGCCAGCAGTTACCCTAGCGGGAGGATATACGAGCAGTACTTC,few,TRBD2,TRBV6-2/TRBV6-3,TRBJ2-7
CASTGTGTANTGELFF,TGCGCCAGCACCGGTACCGGGACAGCGAACACCGGGGAGCTGTTTTTT,-,TRBD1,TRBV5-1,TRBJ2-2
CASSGPGSDTQYF,TGTGCCAGCTCGGGGCCCGGTTCAGATACGCAGTATTTT,-,-,TRBV18,TRBJ2-3
CSARDGGREKLFF,TGCAGTGCTAGAGATGGTGGCCGCGAAAAACTGTTTTTT,-,-,TRBV20-1,TRBJ1-4
CATSKTSGRETQYF,TGTGCCACCAGCAAGACTAGCGGGAGGGAGACCCAGTACTTC,-,TRBD2,TRBV15,TRBJ2-5
CASRGRGREAFF,TGTGCCAGCAGGGGGAGGGGGCGTGAAGCTTTCTTT,-,TRBD1,TRBV25-1,TRBJ1-1
CAISDRSHLSYNEQFF,TGTGCCATCAGTGACCGATCCCACCTTTCCTACAATGAGCAGTTCTTC,-,-,TRBV10-3,TRBJ2-1
CASSSGTINEQFF,TGTGCCAGCAGCTCCGGGACGATCAATGAGCAGTTCTTC,few,-,TRBV7-3,TRBJ2-1
CASRRTGGPAANQPQHF,TGTGCCAGCAGGAGGACAGGGGGTCCTGCGGCCAATCAGCCCCAGCATTTT,few,TRBD1,TRBV6-5,TRBJ1-5
CATSRAVTEDRKQETQYF,TGTGCCACCAGCAGAGCGGTAACAGAGGACAGAAAACAAGAGACCCAGTACTTC,-,-,TRBV15,TRBJ2-5
CASSLVEGANTEAFF,TGTGCCAGCAGTTTAGTCGAGGGGGCTAACACTGAAGCTTTCTTT,-,TRBD1,TRBV12-3/TRBV12-4,TRBJ1-1
CAWSREGNEKLFF,TGTGCCTGGAGTAGGGAGGGCAATGAAAAACTGTTTTTT,-,-,TRBV30,TRBJ1-4
CAISASLVAGYEQYF,TGTGCCATCAGTGCCTCCTTGGTGGCCGGATACGAGCAGTACTTC,few,-,TRBV10-3,TRBJ2-7
CAWSEGWGYYNEQFF,TGTGCCTGGAGTGAGGGATGGGGCTATTACAATGAGCAGTTCTTC,-,-,TRBV30,TRBJ2-1
CASSLGTGSGYTF,TGTGCCAGCAGCTTAGGGACAGGGAGTGGCTACACCTTC,-,TRBD1,TRBV7-3,TRBJ1-2
CATSDTRHGYTF,TGTGCCACCTCGGACACCAGACATGGCTACACCTTC,few,-,TRBV24-1,TRBJ1-2
CASSYHQTGVYEQYF,TGTGCCAGCAGTTACCACCAGACAGGGGTTTACGAGCAGTACTTC,-,TRBD1,TRBV6-2/TRBV6-3,TRBJ2-7
CAASEKPGDTEAFF,TGTGCCGCGTCTGAGAAGCCCGGAGACACTGAAGCTTTCTTT,-,-,TRBV10-3,TRBJ1-1
CSVELGGNSNQPQHF,TGCAGCGTTGAATTGGGGGGGAATAGCAATCAGCCCCAGCATTTT,-,-,TRBV29-1,TRBJ1-5
CASTLEMAVEAFF,TGTGCCAGCACCCTGGAGATGGCCGTTGAAGCTTTCTTT,-,-,TRBV12-3/TRBV12-4,TRBJ1-1
CASSRFEVTDTQYF,TGCGCCAGCAGCCGCTTTGAGGTCACAGATACGCAGTATTTT,-,-,TRBV5-1,TRBJ2-3
CASSNKGFQETQYF,TGTGCCAGCAGCAATAAAGGATTCCAAGAGACCCAGTACTTC,few,-,TRBV21-1,TRBJ2-5
CASSQGGSETQYF,TGCGCCAGCAGCCAAGGGGGTAGCGAGACCCAGTACTTC,-,-,TRBV4-1,TRBJ2-5
CATSRDPGRPSSYEQYF,TGTGCCACCAGCAGAGATCCCGGACGGCCAAGCTCCTACGAGCAGTACTTC,few,-,TRBV15,TRBJ2-7
CASSHSGSYEQYF,TGTGCCAGCAGTCATAGCGGGTCCTACGAGCAGTACTTC,-,TRBD2,TRBV12-3/TRBV12-4,TRBJ2-7
CASSLMRTSKGEKLFF,TGCGCCAGCAGCTTGATGCGGACTTCCAAAGGTGAAAAACTGTTTTTT,-,-,TRBV5-1,TRBJ1-4
CASSQWTSANEQYF,TGTGCCAGCAGCCAATGGACTAGCGCTAACGAGCAGTACTTC,-,TRBD2,TRBV3-1,TRBJ2-7
CASSQAGFSYEQYF,TGTGCCAGCAGCCAAGCAGGGTTCTCCTACGAGCAGTACTTC,once,-,TRBV3-1,TRBJ2-7
CASSTTGRTNEKLFF,TGTGCCAGCAGTACTACAGGGCGAACTAATGAAAAACTGTTTTTT,few,-,TRBV27,TRBJ1-4
CASSKVTDSHYEQYF,TGTGCCAGCAGCAAAGTTACAGACAGCCACTACGAGCAGTACTTC,-,-,TRBV21-1,TRBJ2-7
CASTYSPGQGAREQYF,TGCGCCAGCACCTACTCTCCGGGACAGGGGGCAAGAGAGCAGTACTTC,-,TRBD1,TRBV5-1,TRBJ2-7
CASRSPWSDEQFF,TGTGCCAGCAGGTCCCCTTGGTCGGATGAGCAGTTCTTC,few,-,TRBV12-3/TRBV12-4,TRBJ2-1
CASSPGASAYNEQFF,TGTGCCAGCTCACCAGGGGCCTCGGCCTACAATGAGCAGTTCTTC,-,-,TRBV18,TRBJ2-1
CASSYSSTGDELFF,TGTGCCAGCAGTTACTCCTCGACAGGGGACGAACTGTTTTTT,-,TRBD1,TRBV6-5,TRBJ1-4
CASSIEGRMTHNEQFF,TGTGCCAGTAGTATAGAGGGCAGAATGACCCACAATGAGCAGTTCTTC,-,-,TRBV19,TRBJ2-1
CASSLVDRPTHF,TGTGCCAGCAGCTTGGTGGACAGGCCTACCCACTTC,few,TRBD1,TRBV5-8,TRBJ2-5
CASGQGGPQETQYF,TGTGCCAGCGGACAGGGTGGTCCGCAAGAGACCCAGTACTTC,many,TRBD1,TRBV5-8,TRBJ2-5
CASSLAPAQYNEQFF,TGCGCCAGCAGCTTGGCCCCGGCCCAGTACAATGAGCAGTTCTTC,many,-,TRBV5-1,TRBJ2-1
CASSGDRGPGEQYF,TGTGCCAGCAGCGGGGACAGGGGGCCTGGCGAGCAGTACTTC,few,TRBD1,TRBV9,TRBJ2-7
CASSYGQGALHF,TGTGCCAGCAGCTACGGACAGGGGGCCCTCCACTTT,few,TRBD1,TRBV7-9,TRBJ1-6
CASSSLGTGVSPLHF,TGTGCCAGCAGTTCCCTGGGGACAGGGGTATCACCCCTCCACTTT,-,TRBD1,TRBV11-2,TRBJ1-6
CASSVEYRGYGYTF,TGTGCCAGCAGCGTAGAGTACCGGGGCTATGGCTACACCTTC,few,-,TRBV9,TRBJ1-2
CASSLAVEGAGQPQHF,TGTGCCAGCAGCTTAGCGGTCGAGGGGGCCGGTCAGCCCCAGCATTTT,few,TRBD1,TRBV7-9,TRBJ1-5
CAWSTGEGRDTQYF,TGTGCCTGGAGCACGGGGGAGGGCCGGGATACGCAGTATTTT,-,TRBD2,TRBV30,TRBJ2-3
CASSSMAGLSNQPQHF,TGTGCCAGCAGTTCGATGGCAGGGCTTAGCAATCAGCCCCAGCATTTT,-,-,TRBV27,TRBJ1-5
CAWKLGGTGGNEQFF,TGTGCCTGGAAGCTGGGGGGGACAGGAGGGAATGAGCAGTTCTTC,few,-,TRBV30,TRBJ2-1
CASSLRDEQYF,TGTGCCAGCAGTTTAAGGGACGAGCAGTACTTC,many,-,TRBV12-3/TRBV12-4,TRBJ2-7
CASSFPQETQYF,TGTGCCAGTAGTTTCCCGCAAGAGACCCAGTACTTC,many,-,TRBV19,TRBJ2-5
CASSRPITDTQYF,TGTGCCAGCAGCCGACCTATCACAGATACGCAGTATTTT,-,-,TRBV7-2,TRBJ2-3
CASSQVGLSAEAFF,TGTGCCAGCAGCCAAGTGGGGTTATCGGCTGAAGCTTTCTTT,few,-,TRBV3-1,TRBJ1-1
CASSEAIAALTDTQYF,TGTGCCAGCAGTGAAGCGATAGCGGCACTCACAGATACGCAGTATTTT,-,-,TRBV2,TRBJ2-3
CASRKRDTQYF,TGTGCCAGCAGGAAACGGGATACGCAGTATTTT,-,-,TRBV12-3/TRBV12-4,TRBJ2-3
CSVGSGTGTPEAFF,TGCAGCGTGGGCTCCGGGACAGGGACCCCTGAAGCTTTCTTT,-,TRBD1,TRBV29-1,TRBJ1-1
CASSLYYSYEQYF,TGTGCCAGCAGTTTATACTACTCCTACGAGCAGTACTTC,-,-,TRBV12-3/TRBV12-4,TRBJ2-7
CASSQVVAGGFQETQYF,TGTGCCAGCAGCCAAGTCGTAGCGGGAGGTTTCCAAGAGACCCAGTACTTC,-,TRBD2,TRBV4-2,TRBJ2-5
CASTPSGIADTQYF,TGTGCCAGCACCCCCAGTGGTATAGCAGATACGCAGTATTTT,-,-,TRBV3-1,TRBJ2-3